The 10 T cell receptor beta chains presented below share a single source sample, sequenced in a study of blood T cell repertoires in COVID-19. Assay: immunoSEQ multiplex PCR; the TCRdb copy retains only in-frame clones and omits some. The data contain 250,000 to 350,000 clones, 84% of them singletons. The sample comprised peripheral blood. These receptors were collected from a human donor with COVID-19, enrolled during active disease. The donor label of this sample is uncertain.

This sequence joins TRBV4-3 and TRBJ2-2; no clear D gene. The V gene lost 1 base and the J gene lost 3 bases, with 6 bases spanning the gap. The CDR3 is made up of 14 amino acids. CDR1 is LGHNA, CDR2 YSLEER, per germline. CDR3 amino acids: CASSQAGYTGELFF. In DNA form, the CDR3 reads TGCGCCAGCAGCCAAGCCGGGTACACCGGGGAGCTGTTTTTT.

The chain joins TRBV5-6 to TRBJ2-1, with TRBD1 matching over 7 bases. CDR1 is SGHDT, CDR2 YYEEEE, per germline. This CDR3 has 14 amino acids. V trimming: 4 bases; J trimming: 7 bases; junction bases outside the gene matches: 8. As DNA, the CDR3 is TGTGCCAGCAGCCCGTACAGGGGCGGGAATGAGCAGTTCTTC. It specifies CASSPYRGGNEQFF.

This clone was recorded once. The V and J genes are TRBV2 and TRBJ2-1; TRBD2 agrees at 13 bases. From germline, CDR1 is SNHLY and CDR2 FYNNEI. The CDR3 is 15 amino acids. Trimming cost V 7 bases and J 7 bases; bases outside gene matches: 7. The CDR3 is CASNPRTSGGNEQFF. The CDR3 DNA follows: TGTGCCAGCAACCCAAGGACTAGCGGGGGAAATGAGCAGTTCTTC.

This clone was found a few times. The J gene is TRBJ1-4, the V gene TRBV30, with D maybe TRBD1 (6 bases). Germline V lookup: CDR1 GTSNPN, CDR2 SVGIG (reference sequence). Trimming cost V 5 bases and J 0 bases, with 10 bases left between them. The CDR3 length is 14 residues. CDR3 amino acids: CAWGGGATNEKLFF. The CDR3 coding sequence is TGTGCCTGGGGAGGGGGAGCAACTAATGAAAAACTGTTTTTT.

The J gene is TRBJ2-6, the V gene TRBV4-1, with D maybe TRBD1 (6 bases). This CDR3 is built from 16 residues. CDR1 and CDR2 from the germline V gene are MGHRA and YSYEKL. Trimming left V 1 base short and J 2 bases short, with 9 bases between. The DNA of the CDR3 is TGCGCCAGCAGCCAAGGGAACAGGGCTGGGGCCAACGTCCTGACTTTC. Its translation: CASSQGNRAGANVLTF.

CDR3 in DNA: TGTGCCAGTAGTATAGATTCCGGACAGGACTATGGCTACACCTTC. Amino acids: CASSIDSGQDYGYTF. The chain couples TRBV19 to TRBJ1-2, with 7 bases fitting TRBD1. V gave up 0 bases and J gave up 3 bases; unmatched junction bases: 4. Germline CDR1 and CDR2: LNHDA and SQIVND (reference sequence). This CDR3 is 15 amino acids long.

V and J are TRBV2 and TRBJ2-7, with 8 bases aligning to TRBD2. The V gene end was trimmed by 9 bases and the J gene end by 0 bases; junction bases not matched to a gene: 4. CDR1 SNHLY and CDR2 FYNNEI come from the germline V gene. This CDR3 contains 13 residues. CDR3 region: CARTGRDSYEQYF. CDR3 DNA: TGTGCCAGGACCGGGAGGGACTCCTACGAGCAGTACTTC.

The V gene is TRBV3-1 (or the pseudogene TRBV3-2), the J gene TRBJ1-2; TRBD1 is a possible D gene (5 bases). The CDR3 consists of 15 residues. CDR1 is LGHDT and CDR2 is YNNKEL in the germline V gene (reference sequence). The ends were cut back, 4 bases at V and 5 bases at J, with 17 bases in the middle. CDR3 nucleotide sequence: TGTGCCAGCAGCCCCCTAGGGCAGGGATTGTATGGCTACACCTTC. It codes for CASSPLGQGLYGYTF.

The V and J genes are TRBV3-1 (or the pseudogene TRBV3-2) and TRBJ1-6, with D hard to call. The CDR3 is 15 residues long. CDR1 and CDR2 (germline): LGHDT, YNNKEL (reference sequence). The V end was cut by 1 base, the J end by 9 bases, with 13 bases between. The CDR3 loop reads CASSQVGAESSPLHF. CDR3 bases: TGTGCCAGCAGCCAAGTAGGAGCGGAGAGTTCACCCCTCCACTTT.

The chain carries TRBV10-3 and TRBJ2-7; weak D call: TRBD2 (5 bases). Germline V gene lookup returns CDR1 ENHRY and CDR2 SYGVKD. Deletions cut 1 base from V and 2 bases from J, with 9 bases between. The CDR3 has 14 residues. The CDR3 sequence: CAISELPGTYEQYF. CDR3 nucleotide sequence: TGTGCCATCAGTGAGTTGCCCGGGACCTACGAGCAGTACTTC.